This T cell receptor (beta chain) was profiled in a study of shared clonotypes between healthy human individuals. This CDR3 contains 15 residues. The V gene end was trimmed by 4 bases and the J gene end by 0 bases; junction bases not matched to a gene: 4. Germline CDR1 and CDR2: SGHNT and YYREEE (reference sequence). The split of CD4+ cells yielded CD45RA+ naive and CD45RA-negative memory subsets. The protocol was immunoSEQ multiplex PCR, while the TCRdb copy is restricted to in-frame clones and leaves out a portion. Of approximately 1,500,000 clones detected, 96% appear once; the ten largest clones hold approximately 1%.

The receptor was derived from a man aged 25 to 40 in good health. V usage is TRBV5-4 and J usage is TRBJ2-1, with 7 bases lining up with TRBD2. Sequenced: naive CD4+ T cells sorted from blood. As for subset: CD45RA+ positively selected. Here the CDR3 reads CASSPTSNSYNEQFF. CDR3 coding DNA: TGTGCCAGCAGCCCGACTAGCAACTCCTACAATGAGCAGTTCTTC.